This entry is about one T cell receptor beta chain. It lacks a known antigen. Nothing much larger sits one base from this clone, and base qualities are not available. The sample belongs to a study of cytomegalovirus exposure and HLA in healthy donors (TCRdb year 2017). At the level of the whole study: An earlier analysis of approximately 590 of the donors reported 250 to 350 Gb of sequence data and some 120 million unique TCR beta sequences from approximately 180 million T cells. Roughly 320 gigabases of sequencing data and approximately 91 million unique TCR sequences made up an early release that covered 500 to 650 HLA-typed donors. Of the 300 to 450 genotyped donors, roughly 80% were placed in the genetic ancestry cluster associated with self-reported Caucasian donors. The aim of the study was to test whether cataloging public T cell receptors could identify signatures of past pathogen exposure. Using immunosequencing, the study profiled T cell repertoires from roughly 650 subjects and related those repertoires to cytomegalovirus serostatus. In addition to the first cohort of 666 subjects, a separate validation cohort of 120 different subjects was used. To predict cytomegalovirus infection status, the study combined high-throughput TCR immunosequencing, statistical association of individual TCRs with disease status, and machine learning. A later analysis re-analyzed previously published TCR beta repertoires from roughly 630 donors and added high-resolution HLA genotyping to study TCR occurrence patterns. Rather than drawing on any new phenotypic data, the later analysis identified candidate immune exposures from TCR beta sequences and the way those sequences occurred across donors. An earlier analysis of some 600 of the donors applied high-throughput TCR beta sequencing to assess whether each TCR beta V gene segment acted as functional or pseudogenic. Alongside the repertoire data, information on donor age, sex, ethnicity and CMV serostatus was compiled. A later genetic analysis took genome-wide SNP genotypes for about 60% of the roughly 670 donors and used that subset as a discovery cohort. All discovery cohort repertoires had been generated using a single sequencing platform. HLA typing covered class I and class II loci at four-digit resolution. The number of typed donors differed by locus: roughly 620-630 for A, B, C, DRB1 and DQB1; some 540 for DQA1; fewer than 610 for DPA1; and about 450 for DPB1. Roughly five DR-DQ haplotypes were treated as single units for association and clustering because of strong linkage in the cohort. On average, 235,054 unique TCR beta nucleotide sequences were sequenced per donor among 350 to 400 genotyped donors of the cohort, with roughly 18% of those sequences being non-productive. Summary of the overall study and its limitations: While some public TCRs were present in many individuals, most TCR sequences turned up only very rarely across donors. A later analysis associated about 16,000 TCR beta sequences with specific HLA alleles at a false discovery rate of 0.05. In both the original and validation cohorts, the classifier was reported to diagnose cytomegalovirus status with high specificity and sensitivity. HLA typing was unavailable for some donors at each locus, so association tests used only the typed subset. In a later analysis, most CMV-associated TCR beta chains were found to appear HLA-restricted, with HLA associations seemingly driven largely by CMV exposure. A total of roughly 160 TCR beta chains were listed by the study as associated with cytomegalovirus. According to the authors, the approach could potentially be generalized to other disease states and immunological phenotypes. In an earlier analysis of 450 to 750 of the donors, most TCR beta V segments appeared in productive rearrangements about 87% or about 30% of the time, broadly matching IMGT annotations. This cohort had only TCR beta chains sequenced, and the lack of alpha or paired-chain data limited which features could be detected. The presence/absence analyses assumed that sequencing depth was roughly uniform across donors, and that assumption may not be true. According to a later genetic analysis, donors in an Asian-associated ancestry cluster had fewer N-insertions in productive TCRs than the approximately 610-donor mean. A further reported finding was that TCR beta sequences accurately predicted the HLA-A and HLA-B alleles for most subjects in the first cohort. In vitro tests confirmed that a few of the cytomegalovirus-associated TCR beta chains recognize cytomegalovirus antigens. For the cohort, immune exposure information was limited to CMV serostatus. A later analysis reported that several top co-occurrence clusters appeared linked to parvovirus B19, influenza, CMV and Epstein-Barr virus. Because counts were too low, around 18 rarely observed V segments, including chromosome 9 orphons, were left out of the earlier analysis of about 500 of the donors. An association between a missense DCLRE1C variant and V-gene and J-gene trimming of TCR beta chains was found in a later genetic analysis and replicated in an independent cohort. A later analysis found that HLA-associated TCR beta chains were more clonally expanded and had lower generation probabilities than equally common non-associated chains. Linkage disequilibrium might explain the correlated functional status among segregating V segments, but an unknown experimental factor could not be excluded. When HLA alleles, especially DR and DQ, strongly co-occurred, attributing TCR associations to individual alleles was difficult. According to a later analysis, TCR association rates differed among HLA loci, with DRB1 alleles showing the most associated TCRs and HLA-C alleles showing the fewest. The sequencing pipeline was judged likely to have produced a cluster of highly shared sequence variants as a technical artifact.

The protocol used for the library was the immunoSEQ multiplex PCR assay. A mixture of 60 forward primers for TCR Vbeta segments and 13 reverse primers for TCR Jbeta segments was used in the multiplex PCR. The CDR3 region of rearranged TCR beta genes was amplified from genomic DNA by a multiplex PCR assay. The amplified TCR beta libraries were sequenced on the Illumina HiSeq System as 87-base-pair reads. The published analysis was carried out like this. A later analysis counted tens of millions of unique TCR beta chains across the 666 repertoires, and 9 million to 14 million of these chains were shared by at least two donors. Raw reads were error-corrected and collapsed into unique sequences with a nearest-neighbor algorithm that merged closely related sequences to remove PCR and sequencing errors. V, D and J gene segments were assigned by aligning CDR3 sequences to IMGT reference sequences. For a sequence to be retained, a match of at least six nucleotides was required to both a V gene segment and a J gene segment. A rearrangement counted as productive if the CDR3 had no stop codons and remained in frame with V and J, and every other rearrangement counted as non-productive. CDR3 was defined according to IMGT convention as the region running from the second conserved V-encoded cysteine to the conserved J-encoded phenylalanine. In an earlier analysis of 587 of the donors, sequences lacking an unambiguous match to a single V gene segment were excluded. An earlier analysis of several hundred of the donors called V segments functional above 56.7% productive rearrangements and segregating when the between-donor standard deviation exceeded 5%. A statistical classification framework was built for diagnosing cytomegalovirus status from the catalog of TCR beta chain sequences. A later analysis assigned V and J genes by comparing TCR nucleotide sequences with IMGT/GENE-DB human TR gene sequences. A later analysis assigned CDR3 sequences and most-parsimonious VDJ recombination scenarios with the TCRdist pipeline. In a later analysis, every TCR beta chain was defined by the combination of its CDR3 amino acid sequence and its V-gene family, and reads without a unique V-gene family were dropped. In a later analysis, approximately 590 highly shared, low-generation-probability nucleotide sequences were removed to address suspected cross-contamination and a sequencing artifact. A later analysis calculated a clonal expansion index for each public chain from normalized within-repertoire ranks of inferred template counts. In a later analysis, generation probabilities were computed with a VDJ recombination model fitted to out-of-frame rearrangements, and the resulting probabilities were checked against IGoR. In a later analysis, TCR-TCR, TCR-HLA and TCR-CMV co-occurrence was scored with hypergeometric tests, and a repertoire-size bias correction was applied to TCR pairs. A later analysis estimated false discovery rates by permuting HLA or CMV assignments 20 times. In a later analysis, co-occurring TCRs were grouped using DBSCAN, with TCRdist sequence similarity added in when clustering inside HLA-allele-positive subsets. For co-occurrence clustering, repertoires with fewer than 30,000 or more than 120,000 public chains were excluded, along with about five repertoires with anomalous nucleotide sharing. TCRdb's version of the immuneACCESS table is confined to in-frame rearrangements and falls short of the full clone set. An unresolved V gene accounts for under half of the shortfall where checked; the remainder is of unknown origin. D and trimming come from the DNA, and the V and J calls and clone size come from that table. Present in this sample are about 90,000 clones, roughly three quarters of which were seen just once. The ten largest clones add up to around a fifth of the sample.

In total, 500 to 700 healthy bone marrow donors made up the cohort. Cohort members were all nominally healthy when sampled, although unrecorded immune exposures were likely present. The donor was CMV seropositive and belonged to the group of more than 250 seropositive cohort members. Each donor provided a peripheral blood sample, and peripheral blood mononuclear cells were used for TCR beta sequencing. Genomic DNA extraction from the blood cell samples was performed with the Qiagen DNeasy Blood Extraction Kit. This clonotype was obtained from a woman aged 55-69 years in good health and CMV-seropositive. The sequenced sample consisted of PBMCs.

The CDR3 has the sequence CASRLAANTGELFF. The sequence in DNA is TGTGCCAGCAGACTAGCGGCCAACACCGGGGAGCTGTTTTTT. The chain uses TRBV6-1 and TRBJ2-2, with 8 bases aligning to TRBD2. CDR1 and CDR2, looked up from the germline V gene, are MNHNS and SASEGT. Its CDR3 holds 14 amino acids, cysteine through phenylalanine. The sequence is cut down to CDR3 DNA, 42 bases in frame from base 1. The germline V and J ends show losses of 6 bases and 2 bases respectively, and no gene match explains 2 bases of the junction.